This T cell receptor beta chain was recovered during a study of blood T cells in healthy people across ages. This clonotype was seen more than once but under ten times. What it binds is unknown. Then a second PCR, running about 7 to 11 cycles, was carried out with a sample-barcoded 5' primer and a J-beta primer mix. MiXCR, applied by TCRdb to the 5' RACE reads, yields one record per CDR3 protein. This sample yields over 600,000 distinct CDR3 sequences, of which around half are seen a single time; around 18% belongs to the top ten. Broader study findings: Among T cells, TCR beta diversity per million cells dropped roughly linearly as age rose.

In germline, CDR1 is SGHRS, CDR2 YFSETQ. Trimming at V came to 0 bases and at J to 3 bases, leaving 2 bases not matched to a gene. The CDR3 covers 14 residues. V gene TRBV5-1 combines with J gene TRBJ1-2; 7 bases agree with TRBD1. This clonotype was obtained from a man of 80 years or more in good health. The sequenced sample was blood. The CDR3 coding sequence is TGCGCCAGCAGCTTGGATACAGGGGACTATGGCTACACCTTC. Translating gives CASSLDTGDYGYTF. Looking up the rest from reference TRBV5-1 and TRBJ1-2 gives the full variable domain: KAGVTQTPRYLIKTRGQQVTLSCSPISGHRSVSWYQQTPGQGLQFLFEYFSETQRNKGNFPGRFSGRQFSNSRSEMNVSTLELGDSALYLCASSLDTGDYGYTFGSGTRLTVV.